The TCR beta chain under discussion was sequenced for a study of cytomegalovirus exposure and HLA in healthy donors. 60 Vbeta and 13 Jbeta primers were used in PCR. Using immunoSEQ multiplex PCR, the repertoire was profiled, and TCRdb retains in-frame clones only, with some absent. The profile covers about 160,000 clones, with approximately 70% appearing a single time and approximately 7.1% taken by the ten largest. The study, taken as a whole, reports: CMV serostatus was the only immune exposure information that was available. As confirmed in vitro, three CMV-associated chains were specific for CMV antigens.

With regard to this clone: Its target is unknown.

Looked up from germline, CDR1 is LNHDA and CDR2 is SQIVND (reference sequence). V was cut by 5 bases and J by 0 bases, with 8 bases left in between. This CDR3 is built from 14 residues. The TCR sequence derives from a middle-aged man in good health and CMV-seropositive. Sequencing was performed on PBMCs. V usage is TRBV19 and J usage is TRBJ1-3; D uncertain. The CDR3 sequence is CASSPRSSGNTIYF. CDR3 DNA: TGTGCCAGTAGTCCCAGAAGCTCTGGAAACACCATATATTTT. Full variable domain (remainder filled in from reference TRBV19 and TRBJ1-3): DGGITQSPKYLFRKEGQNVTLSCEQNLNHDAMYWYRQDPGQGLRLIYYSQIVNDFQKGDIAEGYSVSREKKESFPLTVTSAQKNPTAFYLCASSPRSSGNTIYFGEGSWLTVV.